The 29 T cell receptor beta chains in this list originate from one sample, sequenced in a study of CDR3 diversity in severe acne. TCRdb reprocessed the PCR reads via MiXCR and lists one record per CDR3 protein. The profile covers 79,000 or so distinct CDR3 sequences, with approximately 54% appearing a single time and about 9.9% taken by the ten largest. Sequencing was done on a sample of blood. The receptors originated from a male donor with severe acne vulgaris.

At least ten counts were recorded for this clonotype. The chain has TRBV11-2 and TRBJ2-7, with D possibly TRBD2 on 6 matching bases. The germline V gene has CDR1 SGHAT and CDR2 FQNNGV. Between the trimmed V and J ends, which lost 1 base and 3 bases, there was a span of 13 bases. This CDR3 comprises 15 residues. CDR3 protein: CASSLGAGGYYEQYV. The CDR3 DNA reads TGTGCCAGCAGCTTAGGGGCCGGGGGTTACTACGAGCAGTACGTC.

On this clonotype: A junction end diverges from the germline sequence, so it may reflect a read error. The chain has TRBV9 and TRBJ2-2; 7 bases are a match to TRBD2. This CDR3 spans 16 amino acids. CDR1 SGDLS and CDR2 YYNGEE come from the germline V gene. The CDR3 loop reads CASSTLWSGEGGELLF. In nucleotides, the CDR3 is TGTGCCAGCAGCACGCTTTGGTCGGGGGAGGGCGGGGAGCTGCTTTTT.

The chain carries TRBV5-6 and TRBJ1-1; D gene uncertain. Germline loops: CDR1 SGHDT, CDR2 YYEEEE. V dropped 0 bases and J dropped 7 bases, with 10 bases sitting between them. CDR3 length: 13 amino acids. The CDR3 reads CASSLGRPGEAFF. CDR3 DNA sequence: TGTGCCAGCAGCTTGGGGCGGCCTGGTGAAGCTTTCTTT.

Concerning this clonotype: A single base separates this from a much larger clone, so it may be a read error. V is TRBV6-4 and J is TRBJ2-2; D is perhaps TRBD1 or TRBD2 (5 bases each). The CDR3 is made up of 14 amino acids. CDR1 and CDR2 (germline): MRHNA, SNTAGT. V gave up 2 bases and J gave up 6 bases, with 10 bases separating them. CDR3 amino acids: CASSDVGDAGELFF. The CDR3 coding sequence is TGTGCCAGCAGTGACGTGGGGGACGCCGGGGAGCTGTTTTTT.

This clonotype was counted once. The CDR3 coding sequence is TGTGCCAGCAGTTACTCGAACGTGGGCCCCCCAGGGGGCGTTTTCACCTTC. It translates to CASSYSNVGPPGGVFTF. The rearrangement links TRBV25-1 to TRBJ1-2; 8 bases fit TRBD1. CDR3 length: 17 residues. After removal of 5 bases from V and 13 bases from J, the junction contained 24 bases not matched to a gene. The V gene's germline CDR1 is MGHDK and CDR2 SYGVNS.

This clonotype is medium-sized (0.01 to 0.1%) by share. V is TRBV4-2 and J is TRBJ1-6, with D unclear. Germline V CDR1 and CDR2: LGHNA, YNFKEQ. V lost 1 base and J 4 bases, leaving 11 bases between the germline ends. This CDR3 has 16 residues. The CDR3 nucleotides read TGTGCCAGCAGCCAAGGTTTGACCGAATATAATTCACCCCTCCACTTT. The encoded protein is CASSQGLTEYNSPLHF.

This clonotype was counted between two and nine times. The chain joins TRBV6-1 to TRBJ1-4; 8 nucleotides match TRBD1. CDR1 is MNHNS, CDR2 SASEGT, per germline. The V and J ends lost 2 bases and 15 bases, in that order; junction bases with no gene match: 11. CDR3 length: 14 residues. Here the CDR3 reads CASSEKIRTGSLFF. The CDR3 nucleotides are TGTGCCAGCAGTGAAAAAATTCGGACAGGGAGTTTGTTTTTT.

This chain joins TRBV2 and TRBJ2-1; 9 bases map to TRBD1. Trimming at V came to 5 bases and at J to 8 bases, leaving 4 bases not matched to a gene. Germline V gene lookup returns CDR1 SNHLY and CDR2 FYNNEI. This CDR3 contains 13 residues. CDR3 in DNA: TGTGCCAGCAGTCGGGACAGGGTCGATGAGCAGTTCTTC. Translation gives CASSRDRVDEQFF.

Concerning this clonotype: Mismatch with germline at one junction end may stem from a read error. V is TRBV2 and J is TRBJ1-5; no firm D call. Germline assignment: CDR1 SNHLY and CDR2 FYNNEI. CDR3 length: 14 amino acids. The CDR3 coding sequence is TGTGCCATCAGTTCCCGGACGGAGAATCAGCCCCAGCATTTT. Translation: CAISSRTENQPQHF.

This clonotype was seen only once. A single base separates this from a much larger clone, so it may be a read error. The chain joins TRBV5-4 to TRBJ2-7; no clear D gene. The germline V gene has CDR1 SGHNT and CDR2 YYREEE (reference sequence). The length of the CDR3 is 16 residues. Here the CDR3 reads CASSPDPGQTTYERYF. CDR3 bases: TGTGCCAGCAGCCCTGACCCGGGCCAGACGACCTACGAGCGGTACTTC. Full variable domain (rest looked up from reference TRBV5-4 and TRBJ2-7): ETGVTQSPTHLIKTRGQQVTLRCSSQSGHNTVSWYQQALGQGPQFIFQYYREEENGRGNFPPRFSGLQFPNYSSELNVNALELDDSALYLCASSPDPGQTTYERYFGPGTRLTVT.

Many counts were recorded for this clonotype. The rearrangement links TRBV29-1 to TRBJ2-1; TRBD2 aligns across 7 bases. V lost 2 bases and J lost 0; bases outside the gene matches: 13. CDR3 size: 18 residues. CDR1 SQVTM and CDR2 ANQGSEA come from the germline V gene. The CDR3 region is CSVESGRESSYSYNEQFF. The CDR3, as DNA: TGCAGCGTTGAATCGGGGCGGGAGTCCTCCTACTCCTACAATGAGCAGTTCTTC.

This chain connects TRBV29-1 to TRBJ1-2; TRBD1 is a possible D gene (5 bases). The CDR3 runs 12 residues. Germline V gene sequence: CDR1 SQVTM, CDR2 ANQGSEA. The germline V and J ends were trimmed by 3 bases and 11 bases, with 16 bases remaining between them. The CDR3 loop is CSVDGTSGRYTF. CDR3 sequence (DNA): TGCAGCGTTGATGGGACTAGCGGGAGGTACACCTTC.

This chain uses TRBV6-6 with TRBJ1-2; 12 bases are shared with TRBD1. V shed 4 bases, J shed 7 bases, and the junction held 7 bases outside the gene matches. This CDR3 has 15 amino acids. CDR1 is MNHNY, CDR2 SVGAGI, per germline (reference sequence). CDR3 sequence reads: CASSWSGTGGGGYTF. CDR3 nucleotides: TGTGCCAGCAGTTGGTCCGGGACAGGGGGCGGTGGCTACACCTTC.

There are many counts of this clonotype. The chain links TRBV11-2 to TRBJ2-7; 8 bases align to TRBD1. CDR1 and CDR2 (germline): SGHAT, FQNNGV. The CDR3 is made up of 11 amino acids. The CDR3 here is CASSPRPGGKV. In DNA form, the CDR3 reads TGTGCCAGCAGTCCCCGGCCAGGGGGCAAAGTC.

About this clonotype: The junction shows a germline mismatch at one end, possibly a read error. The chain links TRBV7-7 to TRBJ2-7; D ambiguous. This CDR3 comprises 15 residues. CDR1 and CDR2 (germline): SSHAT, FNYEAQ (reference sequence). This chain's CDR3 is CASSLDRVNYDEQYF. CDR3 sequence (DNA): TGTGCTAGCAGCTTAGATAGGGTCAATTACGACGAGCAGTACTTC.

In nucleotides, the CDR3 is TGCAGTGCGGGAGGAGAGACCCAGTACTTC. Protein: CSAGGETQYF. This chain links TRBV20-1 with TRBJ2-5; a possible D gene is TRBD2 (6 bases). The CDR3 spans 10 residues. V lost 6 bases and J 4 bases, leaving 6 bases between the germline ends. The V gene's germline CDR1 is DFQATT and CDR2 SNEGSKA (reference sequence).

This chain links TRBV7-9 with TRBJ2-2, with 9 bases that match TRBD1. Germline-derived CDR1 and CDR2 are SEHNR and FQNEAQ (reference sequence). This CDR3 has 16 amino acids. V gave up 7 bases and J gave up 2 bases; unmatched junction bases: 8. CDR3 bases: TGTGCCAGCAACACAGGGGGCGGGCCTAACACCGGGGAGCTGTTTTTT. Encoded protein: CASNTGGGPNTGELFF.

V usage is TRBV6-5 and J usage is TRBJ2-7; D gene uncertain. The CDR3 sequence is 13 residues long. V was clipped by 2 bases and J by 2 bases, with 7 bases between them. The germline CDR1 and CDR2 sequences are MNHEY and SVGAGI. DNA for the CDR3: TGTGCCAGCAGTTACCGTCGGGCCTACGAGCAGTACTTC. It translates to CASSYRRAYEQYF.

Comment on this clonotype: One end of the junction is discordant with germline, which a read error may explain. The V call is TRBV6-1, the J call TRBJ2-7, with 8 nucleotides matching TRBD2. Germline CDR1 and CDR2: MNHNS and SASEGT. The length of the CDR3 is 16 residues. DNA for the CDR3: TGCGCCAGCAGCCAAGACGGACTAGCAGGCTCCTACGAGCAGTACTTC. The encoded protein is CASSQDGLAGSYEQYF.

A few counts support this clonotype. V and J are TRBV27 and TRBJ2-1; either TRBD1 or TRBD2 may fit D (5 bases each). V dropped 5 bases and J dropped 3 bases, with 14 bases sitting between them. The CDR3 runs 15 residues. Germline V gene sequence: CDR1 MNHEY, CDR2 SMNVEV (reference sequence). CDR3: CASSPGTRYYNEQFF. CDR3 coding DNA: TGTGCCAGCAGTCCCGGGACGCGTTACTACAATGAGCAGTTCTTC.

This chain joins TRBV7-2 and TRBJ1-1, with D tentatively TRBD1 (5 bases). The V end was cut by 9 bases, the J end by 1 base, with 24 bases between. CDR3 size: 17 residues. Germline V gene data show CDR1 as SGHTA and CDR2 as FQGNSA. The CDR3 sequence: CASADPGSGLGNTEAFF. DNA for the CDR3: TGTGCCAGTGCCGACCCGGGATCAGGGTTAGGGAACACTGAAGCTTTCTTT.

Points on this clonotype: This may be a read error: a much more frequent sequence differs by one nucleotide. The V and J genes are TRBV20-1 and TRBJ1-2; TRBD1 aligns across 8 bases. The V gene's germline CDR1 is DFQATT and CDR2 SNEGSKA (reference sequence). V shed 6 bases, J shed 6 bases, and the junction held 6 bases outside the gene matches. CDR3 length: 12 amino acids. CDR3 DNA sequence: TGCAGTGCGGGGGGACAGGCCCATGGCTACACCTTC. It translates to CSAGGQAHGYTF.

The table lists this clonotype with many counts. CDR3 in amino acids: CATSRDLNSGRAGEQYF. Written as DNA, the CDR3 is TGTGCCACCAGCAGAGATCTGAATAGCGGGAGGGCGGGCGAGCAGTACTTC. The V call is TRBV15, the J call TRBJ2-7; 11 bases are a match to TRBD2. Germline CDR1 is LNHNV and CDR2 is YYDKDF (reference sequence). Unmatched junction bases numbered 10, after V lost 0 bases and J lost 6 bases. This CDR3 comprises 17 residues.

This clonotype was observed at least ten times. This chain links TRBV20-1 with TRBJ2-7, with TRBD1 matching over 7 bases. Germline CDR1 reads DFQATT; CDR2 reads SNEGSKA (reference sequence). V dropped 6 bases and J dropped 2; count of bases not matched to a gene: 4. The CDR3 contains 12 residues. The CDR3 region has the DNA TGCAGTGCGTGGACAGGAGCCTACGAGCAGTACTTC. As protein: CSAWTGAYEQYF.

A note on this clonotype: Given a much more abundant clone one base away, this may be a read error. The rearrangement joins TRBV7-9 to TRBJ2-1; D gene unclear. Between the trimmed V and J ends, which lost 3 bases and 8 bases, there was a span of 8 bases. The CDR3 has 12 residues. Germline-derived CDR1 and CDR2 are SEHNR and FQNEAQ (reference sequence). The CDR3 sequence: CASSLVYDEQFF. The CDR3 coding sequence is TGTGCCAGCAGCTTGGTTTACGATGAGCAGTTCTTC.

This clonotype was recorded many times. The V call is TRBV12-3 or TRBV12-4, the J call TRBJ1-5, with D unresolved. V lost 6 bases, J lost 5 bases, and 14 bases lay in between. The CDR3 consists of 14 residues. This CDR3 is CASSSSGGYQPQHF. The CDR3 DNA reads as TGTGCCAGCAGCTCGTCGGGAGGGTATCAGCCCCAGCATTTT.

The chain has TRBV7-9 and TRBJ2-2; D gene uncertain. CDR1 is SEHNR, CDR2 FQNEAQ, per germline (reference sequence). Trimming shortened V by 4 bases and J by 6 bases, and 9 bases separated the two germline ends. This CDR3 region has 13 residues. The CDR3 bases are TGTGCCAGCAGCTCCCTCCCCGCCGGGGAGCTGTTTTTT. It specifies CASSSLPAGELFF.

The gene calls are TRBV5-1 and TRBJ2-7; 10 bases agree with TRBD1. There are 13 residues in the CDR3. Germline V gene data show CDR1 as SGHRS and CDR2 as YFSETQ. In DNA, the CDR3 is TGCGCCGGCAGCTTGGACAGGGGGGACGAGCAGTACGTC. Amino acids: CAGSLDRGDEQYV.

A word on this clonotype: No conserved phenylalanine or tryptophan ends this CDR3, so it is likely a read error. This sequence joins TRBV19 and TRBJ2-3; the match to TRBD2 covers 8 bases. V trimming: 2 bases; J trimming: 5 bases; junction bases outside the gene matches: 6. The CDR3 length is 15 residues. Germline V lookup: CDR1 LNHDA, CDR2 SQIVND (reference sequence). CDR3 loop: CASSIYGRAVDTQYY. In nucleotides, the CDR3 is TGTGCCAGTAGTATATACGGGAGGGCCGTAGATACGCAGTATTAT.